The 24 T cell receptor beta chains reported below all come from one sample, sequenced in a study of OX40 agonist ivuxolimab in advanced cancers. TCRdb's copy holds only in-frame clones and misses some; the assay was immunoSEQ multiplex PCR. The table has 45,000 to 55,000 clones, about 76% seen once; the top ten hold roughly 6.5%. Sequencing was performed on CD4+ or CD8+ T cells sorted from blood, taken in a trial of the OX40 agonist ivuxolimab. These receptor sequences come from an adult with an advanced solid tumor such as melanoma, head and neck, liver or kidney cancer.

V and J are TRBV4-3 and TRBJ2-2, with TRBD1 identical over 7 bases. Germline lookup yields CDR1 LGHNA and CDR2 YSLEER. Germline trimming cut 4 bases from V and 5 bases from J; bases unmatched to any gene: 7. The CDR3 is 15 amino acids. DNA of the CDR3: TGCGCCAGCAGCCTAGGGACAGCCCCTACCGGGGAGCTGTTTTTT. It encodes CASSLGTAPTGELFF.

V and J are TRBV4-1 and TRBJ2-1; 10 bases map to TRBD2. V shed 5 bases, J shed 4 bases, and the junction held 5 bases outside the gene matches. Germline CDR1 MGHRA, CDR2 YSYEKL. CDR3 length equals 15 residues. CDR3 protein: CASSKSSGGYNEQFF. Here the CDR3 DNA reads TGCGCCAGCAGCAAGTCTAGCGGGGGTTACAATGAGCAGTTCTTC.

The chain links TRBV19 to TRBJ1-1; 7 bases are a match to TRBD1. This CDR3 has 14 amino acids. Germline V CDR1 and CDR2: LNHDA, SQIVND (reference sequence). J lost 2 bases, V lost 8 bases, and 8 bases had no gene match. The CDR3 coding sequence is TGTGCCAGTGGTCCCGGGACAGTAAACACTGAAGCTTTCTTT. Protein sequence: CASGPGTVNTEAFF.

This chain connects TRBV11-2 to TRBJ1-4; the D gene is possibly TRBD1 (6 bases). CDR3 size: 14 residues. The V end was cut by 5 bases, the J end by 1 base, with 8 bases between. The V gene's germline CDR1 is SGHAT and CDR2 FQNNGV. CDR3 in amino acids: CASSRTVTNEKLFF. CDR3 in DNA: TGTGCCAGCAGCCGGACAGTAACTAATGAAAAACTGTTTTTT. The variable domain in full, with the rest retrieved from reference TRBV11-2 and TRBJ1-4, is EAGVAQSPRYKIIEKRQSVAFWCNPISGHATLYWYQQILGQGPKLLIQFQNNGVVDDSQLPKDRFSAERLKGVDSTLKIQPAKLEDSAVYLCASSRTVTNEKLFFGSGTQLSVL.

The chain combines TRBV29-1 with TRBJ1-4; 8 positions agree with TRBD1. The ends lost 1 base at V and 8 bases at J; junction bases unmatched: 9. Germline CDR1 and CDR2: SQVTM and ANQGSEA. This CDR3 is built from 15 residues. CDR3: CSVEGGPGQEEKLFF. The CDR3 DNA reads as TGCAGCGTTGAAGGAGGCCCGGGACAGGAAGAAAAACTGTTTTTT.

The CDR3 nucleotides are TGTGCCAGCGCACCACAGGGGTCAACTGGAAACACCATATATTTT. It encodes CASAPQGSTGNTIYF. This chain joins TRBV6-1 and TRBJ1-3; 7 nucleotides align to TRBD1. Germline CDR1 reads MNHNS; CDR2 reads SASEGT. The junction had 9 bases not matched to a gene; V was cut back by 8 bases and J by 2 bases. This CDR3 comprises 15 residues.

The V and J genes are TRBV28 and TRBJ1-1; D may be TRBD1 (6 bases). The germline CDR1 and CDR2 sequences are MDHEN and SYDVKM. Deletions cut 3 bases from V and 4 bases from J, with 9 bases between. The CDR3 is made up of 13 amino acids. As DNA, the CDR3 is TGTGCCAGCAGTTTCGGGGGCCTCACTGAAGCTTTCTTT. It translates to CASSFGGLTEAFF.

The chain couples TRBV9 to TRBJ2-1; 12 bases line up with TRBD2. This CDR3 has 14 amino acids. V lost 4 bases and J lost 9; bases outside the gene matches: 5. Germline V gives CDR1 SGDLS, CDR2 YYNGEE. CDR3 residues: CASSLLLAGGEQFF. The CDR3 DNA reads TGTGCCAGCAGCCTCTTACTAGCGGGAGGTGAGCAGTTCTTC.

As concerns this clone: Other DNA sequences in the same sample also yield this CDR3. The V call is TRBV29-1, the J call TRBJ2-1; possible D gene TRBD2, 7 bases. The CDR3 contains 14 residues. V dropped 6 bases and J dropped 1 base, with 13 bases sitting between them. CDR1 is SQVTM, CDR2 ANQGSEA, per germline. The CDR3 here is CSVAEGGSYNEQFF. Here the CDR3 DNA reads TGCAGCGTGGCAGAGGGGGGGTCCTACAATGAGCAGTTCTTC.

This chain joins TRBV5-8 and TRBJ2-7; 11 nucleotides match TRBD1. The trim removed 4 bases at V and 6 bases at J, leaving 3 bases unmatched. Germline CDR1 is SGHTS and CDR2 is YDEGEE. The CDR3 is 13 amino acids. CDR3: CASSGTGGSEQYF. CDR3 coding DNA: TGTGCCAGCAGCGGGACAGGGGGTAGCGAGCAGTACTTC.

This chain joins TRBV7-9 and TRBJ2-7; TRBD1 matches at 8 bases. CDR1 SEHNR and CDR2 FQNEAQ come from the germline V gene (reference sequence). The CDR3 totals 14 residues. The V gene end was trimmed by 1 base and the J gene end by 6 bases; junction bases not matched to a gene: 5. The CDR3, as DNA: TGTGCCAGCAGCTTAGTGGGACAGGTGGGCGAGCAGTACTTC. It yields the protein CASSLVGQVGEQYF.

A few counts support this clone. The V gene is TRBV7-2, the J gene TRBJ1-1, with 7 bases aligning to TRBD1. This CDR3 has 14 residues. CDR1 and CDR2 from the germline V gene are SGHTA and FQGNSA. V shed 2 bases and J 5 bases; nucleotides not matched to a gene: 5. CDR3 nucleotides: TGTGCCAGCAGCTTATTGACAGGGAGTACTGAAGCTTTCTTT. It codes for CASSLLTGSTEAFF.

The chain has TRBV28 and TRBJ2-4, with 9 positions matching TRBD1. V shed 2 bases, J shed 1 base, and the junction held 3 bases outside the gene matches. Germline CDR1 MDHEN, CDR2 SYDVKM. The CDR3 sequence is 16 residues long. Written as DNA, the CDR3 is TGTGCCAGCAGTTTAGGGACAGGGTCGGCCAAAAACATTCAGTACTTC. This gives the protein CASSLGTGSAKNIQYF.

The chain uses TRBV7-8 and TRBJ2-7, with D perhaps TRBD1 (6 bases). The CDR3 length is 14 residues. The V end lost 5 bases, the J end lost 0 bases, and 11 bases lay between the germline ends. Germline V CDR1 and CDR2: SGHVS, FQNEAQ. CDR3 sequence: CASSIPTGSYEQYF. DNA of the CDR3: TGTGCCAGCAGCATACCGACAGGCTCCTACGAGCAGTACTTC.

The rearrangement uses TRBV27 and TRBJ2-5; perhaps TRBD1 as D (7 bases). Germline V gives CDR1 MNHEY, CDR2 SMNVEV (reference sequence). There are 17 residues in the CDR3. Trimming pared 4 bases from V and 0 bases from J, leaving 18 bases between. For the CDR3, the DNA is TGTGCCAGCAGTTCGGGGGTACAGGGGAGTTACCAAGAGACCCAGTACTTC. Protein: CASSSGVQGSYQETQYF.

The V and J genes are TRBV28 and TRBJ1-5; D call uncertain. This CDR3 is built from 14 residues. With 4 bases removed from V and 0 bases from J, the gap between germline ends came to 7 bases. The germline V gene has CDR1 MDHEN and CDR2 SYDVKM. The CDR3 DNA is TGTGCCAGCAGTTCAGACTATAGCAATCAGCCCCAGCATTTT. Protein product: CASSSDYSNQPQHF.

This chain joins TRBV7-2 and TRBJ2-2; D is tentatively TRBD1 or TRBD2 (5 bases each). This CDR3 region has 14 residues. Looked up from germline, CDR1 is SGHTA and CDR2 is FQGNSA. Trimming cost V 2 bases and J 6 bases, with 10 bases left between them. Here the CDR3 reads CASSLFEGPGELFF. The CDR3 DNA follows: TGTGCCAGCAGCTTATTTGAGGGGCCCGGGGAGCTGTTTTTT.

The chain carries TRBV7-2 and TRBJ2-3; TRBD1 matches 7 bases. V dropped 5 bases and J dropped 7; count of bases not matched to a gene: 6. The CDR3 is made up of 13 amino acids. Germline values: CDR1 SGHTA, CDR2 FQGNSA. The CDR3 DNA reads TGTGCCAGCAGCCGACGGGACAGCTATACGCAGTATTTT. Encoded protein: CASSRRDSYTQYF.

The chain carries TRBV5-4 and TRBJ1-4; 10 bases are shared with TRBD1. The V and J ends lost 5 bases and 6 bases, in that order; junction bases with no gene match: 7. CDR1 and CDR2 from the germline V gene are SGHNT and YYREEE (reference sequence). The CDR3 extends over 15 amino acids. The CDR3 is CASRWSGTGDEKLFF. The CDR3 nucleotides read TGTGCCAGCAGATGGAGTGGGACAGGGGATGAAAAACTGTTTTTT.

V and J are TRBV10-2 and TRBJ2-3; D is ambiguous. Germline CDR1 and CDR2: WSHSY and SAAADI. CDR3 length: 12 residues. V shed 8 bases and J shed 1 base, with 7 bases lying between them. The CDR3, as DNA: TGCGCCAGCGGCTCGCGCACAGATACGCAGTATTTT. It yields the protein CASGSRTDTQYF.

The rearrangement uses TRBV19 and TRBJ1-1, with 8 positions matching TRBD1. Germline V CDR1 and CDR2: LNHDA, SQIVND (reference sequence). There are 14 residues in the CDR3. Trimming cost V 7 bases and J 7 bases; bases outside gene matches: 11. The CDR3 sequence: CASTPWAGQGEAFF. Written as DNA, the CDR3 is TGTGCCAGTACCCCCTGGGCCGGACAGGGTGAAGCTTTCTTT.

There are many counts of this clone. The V and J genes are TRBV7-9 and TRBJ2-3, with 10 bases fitting TRBD2. The CDR3 is 19 amino acids. V lost 4 bases and J lost 3; bases outside the gene matches: 16. Germline assignment: CDR1 SEHNR and CDR2 FQNEAQ (reference sequence). CDR3 bases: TGTGCCAGCAGCTACGACCCTTCCCTAGCGGGAGTCGGGACAGATACGCAGTATTTT. This encodes CASSYDPSLAGVGTDTQYF. Combining the CDR3 with reference TRBV7-9 and TRBJ2-3 gives the whole variable domain DTGVSQNPRHKITKRGQNVTFRCDPISEHNRLYWYRQTLGQGPEFLTYFQNEAQLEKSRLLSDRFSAERPKGSFSTLEIQRTEQGDSAMYLCASSYDPSLAGVGTDTQYFGPGTRLTVL.

The chain recombines TRBV7-9 with TRBJ2-2; D not certain. V was trimmed by 3 bases and J by 7 bases, leaving 9 bases between them. This CDR3 contains 13 residues. Germline V gene lookup returns CDR1 SEHNR and CDR2 FQNEAQ (reference sequence). CDR3 protein: CASSLGSFGELFF. Here the CDR3 DNA reads TGTGCCAGCAGCTTGGGGTCTTTCGGGGAGCTGTTTTTT.

The CDR3 DNA reads as TGTGCCAGCTCGGCCCCCACTAGCGGGAGGGCGGCCGGGGAGCTGTTTTTT. Protein product: CASSAPTSGRAAGELFF. The chain employs TRBV11-2 and TRBJ2-2; 13 bases map to TRBD2. Trimming took 8 bases from V and 6 from J; bases not matched to a gene: 12. Germline V lookup: CDR1 SGHAT, CDR2 FQNNGV. The CDR3 extends over 17 amino acids.